This T cell receptor beta chain was recorded in a study of somatic mutations in cytotoxic T cells in rheumatoid arthritis. Data came from immunoSEQ multiplex PCR; TCRdb stores just in-frame clones and leaves some out. Of more than 10,000 clones listed, about four fifths are singletons. In regard to this clone: Antigen specificity is unknown.

Study-level points and caveats: Among about 70 patients, under 10 showed a largest CD8+ clone that surpassed 20% of CD8+ cells. Compared with age-matched healthy controls, rheumatoid arthritis patients did not differ significantly in CD8+ T-cell clonality. Which antigens the expanded CD8+ clones targeted was unknown.

This sequence was found in an adult with rheumatoid arthritis. The sequenced material came from CD8+ T cells sorted from blood.

The CDR3 region has the DNA TGTGCCAGCTCACCTAATCAGGGGGAGGCTAGCGGGAGCCGCAGGATCCACATTCAGTACTTC. Translating it yields CASSPNQGEASGSRRIHIQYF. This chain joins TRBV18 and TRBJ2-4, with TRBD2 matching 10 bases. V lost 3 bases to trimming and J lost 8 bases; unmatched junction nucleotides: 25. CDR1 is KGHSH and CDR2 is LQKENI in the germline V gene. CDR3 length: 21 residues. The whole variable domain, remainder taken from reference TRBV18 and TRBJ2-4, is NAGVMQNPRHLVRRRGQEARLRCSPMKGHSHVYWYRQLPEEGLKFMVYLQKENIIDESGMPKERFSAEFPKEGPSILRIQQVVRGDSAAYFCASSPNQGEASGSRRIHIQYFGAGTRLSVL.